The 5 T cell receptor beta chains in this list originate from one sample, sequenced in a study of PD-1 blockade in mismatch repair-deficient tumors. The method was immunoSEQ multiplex PCR; TCRdb's version includes in-frame clones alone and lacks a portion of them. The sample comprises roughly 45,000 clones, over 75% of which are singletons, and roughly 3.4% rests with the top ten. Source: PBMCs, taken before pembrolizumab treatment. Every receptor here comes from an adult with mismatch repair-deficient cancer.

The chain employs TRBV7-9 and TRBJ2-3; D not certain. Germline assignment: CDR1 SEHNR and CDR2 FQNEAQ (reference sequence). V dropped 2 bases and J dropped 2 bases, with 8 bases sitting between them. The length of the CDR3 is 14 residues. CDR3 coding DNA: TGTGCCAGCAGCTTAACCGGGTCCACAGATACGCAGTATTTT. This codes for CASSLTGSTDTQYF.

The chain couples TRBV6-5 to TRBJ1-3; a weak D match, TRBD1 (6 bases). Germline V gene data show CDR1 as MNHEY and CDR2 as SVGAGI. CDR3 length equals 15 residues. Trimming stripped 6 bases from V and 2 bases from J, with 14 bases between. CDR3 coding DNA: TGTGCCAGCAGCGCAGGGGTGGAACCTGGAAACACCATATATTTT. Amino acid sequence: CASSAGVEPGNTIYF.

The chain couples TRBV5-1 to TRBJ1-5, with TRBD1 as a possible D gene (6 bases). The germline V gene has CDR1 SGHRS and CDR2 YFSETQ. V lost 1 base to trimming and J lost 2 bases, with 10 bases between them. CDR3 size: 15 residues. CDR3 nucleotide sequence: TGCGCCAGCAGCTTGTATTCAGGGGGCAATCAGCCCCAGCATTTT. Its protein is CASSLYSGGNQPQHF.

The genes are TRBV5-1 and TRBJ2-1; 11 bases line up with TRBD2. This CDR3 contains 16 residues. Unmatched junction bases numbered 3, after V lost 0 bases and J lost 4 bases. The germline CDR1 and CDR2 sequences are SGHRS and YFSETQ. In DNA, the CDR3 is TGCGCCAGCAGCTTGGTCGGGACTAGCGGATACAATGAGCAGTTCTTC. Translation: CASSLVGTSGYNEQFF.

This clone has a handful of counts. The chain uses TRBV30 and TRBJ1-1; D gene uncertain. V shed 5 bases and J shed 1 base, with 8 bases lying between them. The CDR3 has 12 amino acids. CDR1 is GTSNPN and CDR2 is SVGIG in the germline V gene (reference sequence). The CDR3 loop reads CAWVPGNTEAFF. CDR3 nucleotide sequence: TGTGCCTGGGTCCCGGGGAACACTGAAGCTTTCTTT.